What follows is one TCR beta chain and its context. TCRdb's copy holds only in-frame clones and misses some; the assay was immunoSEQ multiplex PCR. The sample lists about 56,000 clones, just over 90% seen once, with more than 1.5% in the top ten. Per germline, CDR1 MNHNS and CDR2 SASEGT. The CDR3 has 14 residues. V lost 6 bases to trimming and J lost 5 bases; unmatched junction nucleotides: 8. This sample was taken from a study of cytomegalovirus exposure and HLA in healthy donors. The specimen sequenced was PBMCs. This TCR was recovered from a woman aged 18 to 35 in good health and CMV-seropositive. V is TRBV6-1 and J is TRBJ1-1; 8 positions match TRBD1. CDR3 sequence: CASSRDRTATEAFF. The CDR3 nucleotides are TGTGCCAGCAGCCGGGACAGGACAGCGACTGAAGCTTTCTTT.